This is a list of T cell receptor beta chains from one sample in a study of blood T cell repertoires in COVID-19. TCRdb's copy holds only in-frame clones and misses some; the assay was immunoSEQ multiplex PCR. The repertoire holds approximately 120,000 clones, about 84% seen once, with around 5% in the top ten. Specimen: peripheral blood. These receptors were obtained from a human donor in a cohort sampled during active COVID-19. The CDR3 runs from the conserved cysteine through the conserved F or W.

TRBV19	TRBJ1-2	CAGRTRGSIGYTF
TRBV5-1	TRBJ2-7	CASSYTVTRSYEQYF
TRBV7-9	TRBJ1-1	CASSLGRGFNTEAFF
TRBV5-1	TRBJ1-5	CASSSTGDQPQHF
TRBV19	TRBJ1-5	CASIPGQGSRVGFQPQHF
TRBV5-4	TRBJ2-1	CATVPGGGGSVSYNEQFF
TRBV10-3	TRBJ1-2	CAISPGQIGYGYTF
TRBV2	TRBJ2-5	CASKQGGYQETQYF
TRBV4-1	TRBJ2-1	CASSQESSGPINEQFF
TRBV7-2	TRBJ2-3	CASTQLAGGTDTQYF
TRBV13	TRBJ1-6	CASSLKGATLHF
TRBV20-1	TRBJ2-7	CSASHFGAYEQYF
TRBV10-1	TRBJ2-1	CASSENLATYNEQFF
TRBV12-3/TRBV12-4	TRBJ2-5	CASSLDRAETQYF
TRBV19	TRBJ2-1	CASSISSSAKYNEQFF
TRBV5-1	TRBJ2-7	CASSQGYEQYF
TRBV30	TRBJ2-7	CAWSVRAGGRSYEQYF
TRBV12-5	TRBJ2-7	CASGLVPHYEQYF
TRBV29-1	TRBJ1-4	CSVGGATNEKLFF
TRBV12-3/TRBV12-4	TRBJ2-1	CASSLQGGTFF
TRBV11-2	TRBJ1-2	CASSSAPGQGYGYTF
TRBV4-3	TRBJ1-2	CASSLEREYGSAYGYTF
TRBV5-1	TRBJ2-7	CASSHTDSPWPYEQYF
TRBV28	TRBJ2-1	CASSGTSGRAANEQFF
TRBV7-9	TRBJ2-3	CASSPQRDADTQYF
TRBV5-1	TRBJ2-7	CASSSLAGGPYEQYF
TRBV27	TRBJ2-5	CASSSSRGKTQYF
TRBV7-8	TRBJ2-3	CASSLSPFAGGRTDTQYF
TRBV18	TRBJ2-2	CASSPRTGGDTGELFF
TRBV7-9	TRBJ1-5	CASSLNRQPQHF
TRBV30	TRBJ1-5	CAWRPPRETGGHQPQHF
TRBV18	TRBJ2-1	CASSPWTGGGEQFF
TRBV11-3	TRBJ2-1	CASSLGPLVYEQFF
TRBV5-1	TRBJ1-2	CASSPLVNYGYTF
TRBV18	TRBJ2-3	CASSPVSQGGTDTQYF
TRBV28	TRBJ2-7	CASSYGGSFYEQYF